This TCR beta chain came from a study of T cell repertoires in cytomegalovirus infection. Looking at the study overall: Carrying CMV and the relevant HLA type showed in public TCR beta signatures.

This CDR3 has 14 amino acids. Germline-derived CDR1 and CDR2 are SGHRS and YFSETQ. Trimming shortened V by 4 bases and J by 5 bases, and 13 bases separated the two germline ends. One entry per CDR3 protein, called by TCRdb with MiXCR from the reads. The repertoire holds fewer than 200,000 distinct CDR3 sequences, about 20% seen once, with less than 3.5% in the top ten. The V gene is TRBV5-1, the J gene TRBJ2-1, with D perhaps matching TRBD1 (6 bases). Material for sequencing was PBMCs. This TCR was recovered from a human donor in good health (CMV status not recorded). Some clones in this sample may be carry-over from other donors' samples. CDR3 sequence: CASSPGTSDNEQFF. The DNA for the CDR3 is TGCGCCAGCAGCCCCGGGACATCGGACAATGAGCAGTTCTTC.